This T cell receptor beta chain was identified during a study of cytomegalovirus exposure and HLA in healthy donors. The study ran its PCR with 60 Vbeta and 13 Jbeta primers. Assay used: immunoSEQ multiplex PCR; TCRdb lists only in-frame clones, some missing. The table has over 100,000 clones, roughly 73% seen once; the top ten hold about 0.92%. Whole-study results and caveats: A link between a missense DCLRE1C variant and TCR beta V- and J-gene trimming emerged from a later analysis.

Comment on this clone: What it binds is unknown.

CDR1 and CDR2 (germline): MNHNS, SASEGT. The CDR3 is made up of 12 amino acids. The germline V and J ends were trimmed by 5 bases and 4 bases, with 8 bases remaining between them. Material: PBMCs. The rearrangement joins TRBV6-1 to TRBJ1-1, with unresolved D. This TCR came from a woman under 40 in good health and CMV-seronegative. CDR3 residues: CASSHTRTEAFF. CDR3 sequence (DNA): TGTGCCAGCAGTCATACGCGCACTGAAGCTTTCTTT.